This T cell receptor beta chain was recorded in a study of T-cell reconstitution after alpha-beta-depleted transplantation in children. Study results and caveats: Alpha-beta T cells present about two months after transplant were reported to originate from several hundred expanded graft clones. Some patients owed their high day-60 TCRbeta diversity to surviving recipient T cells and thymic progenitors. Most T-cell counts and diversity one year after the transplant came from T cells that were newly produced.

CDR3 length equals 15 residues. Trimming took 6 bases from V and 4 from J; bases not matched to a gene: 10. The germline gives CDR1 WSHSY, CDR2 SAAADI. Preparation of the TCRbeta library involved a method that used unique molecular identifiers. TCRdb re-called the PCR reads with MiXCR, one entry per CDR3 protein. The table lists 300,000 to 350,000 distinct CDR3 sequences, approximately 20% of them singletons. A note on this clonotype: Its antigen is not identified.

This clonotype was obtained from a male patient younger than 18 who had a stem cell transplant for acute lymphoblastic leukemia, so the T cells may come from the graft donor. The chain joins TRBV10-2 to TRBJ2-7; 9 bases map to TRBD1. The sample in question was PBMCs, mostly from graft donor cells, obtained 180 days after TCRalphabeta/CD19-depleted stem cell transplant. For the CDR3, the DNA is TGCGCCAGCAGACACGCGGGACAGGGCCCTTACGAGCAGTACTTC. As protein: CASRHAGQGPYEQYF.